These 24 T cell receptor beta chains were sequenced from one sample in a study of blood T cell repertoires in COVID-19 (dated by TCRdb to 2018 to 2020). Libraries were constructed by the immunoSEQ multiplex PCR assay. Drawn from immuneACCESS, this table holds only the in-frame rearrangements with V and J called that TCRdb kept. Clones are partly lost; checked studies trace under half to an unresolved V gene and leave the rest unexplained. Here the sample has under 200,000 clones; 82% occur a single time. Around 8% of the sample comes from the top ten. The sequenced material came from peripheral blood. The receptors shown here come from a woman aged 55-69 years with COVID-19, enrolled during active disease.

This clone was picked up many times. V is TRBV11-2 and J is TRBJ2-7; TRBD2 matches 13 bases. Germline CDR1 SGHAT, CDR2 FQNNGV. Germline trimming cut 5 bases from V and 7 bases from J; bases unmatched to any gene: 8. This CDR3 contains 15 residues. CDR3 sequence: CASSTTSGGAGEQYV. CDR3 in DNA: TGTGCCAGCAGCACAACTAGCGGGGGGGCCGGGGAGCAGTACGTC.

As to this clone: A read error may produce the germline difference seen at one junction end. The chain combines TRBV19 with TRBJ2-4; 11 bases fit TRBD2. The CDR3 sequence is 13 residues long. Germline assignment: CDR1 LNHDA and CDR2 SQIVND (reference sequence). CDR3 nucleotide sequence: TGTGCCAGTAGTATAGGGGGACTAGCGGAGAGATTTTTC. This encodes CASSIGGLAERFF.

The V call is TRBV7-8, the J call TRBJ1-2, with TRBD1 as a possible D gene (5 bases). Germline V gene lookup returns CDR1 SGHVS and CDR2 FQNEAQ. This CDR3 contains 15 residues. The V end was cut by 2 bases, the J end by 8 bases, with 18 bases between. Here the CDR3 reads CASSLSWTRAEGYTF. Written as DNA, the CDR3 is TGTGCCAGCAGCTTATCTTGGACACGGGCCGAAGGCTACACCTTC.

This clone appeared once. The rearrangement links TRBV6-1 to TRBJ1-5, with D uncertain. The germline CDR1 and CDR2 sequences are MNHNS and SASEGT. V shed 2 bases and J shed 0 bases, with 11 bases lying between them. The CDR3 runs 16 residues. The CDR3 coding sequence is TGTGCCAGCAGTGAATTCCCTCTGGCTAGCAATCAGCCCCAGCATTTT. This encodes CASSEFPLASNQPQHF.

V and J are TRBV6-5 and TRBJ1-6; D may be TRBD1 (5 bases). Trimming pared 2 bases from V and 9 bases from J, leaving 8 bases between. The CDR3 consists of 13 residues. Germline assignment: CDR1 MNHEY and CDR2 SVGAGI. The CDR3 nucleotides read TGTGCCAGCAGTTACAAAGGGGTTTCACCCCTCCACTTT. Translated, it gives CASSYKGVSPLHF.

The rearrangement joins TRBV30 to TRBJ1-3; unclear D gene. V was pared by 4 bases and J by 4 bases, with 8 bases between. CDR3 length: 12 amino acids. CDR1 and CDR2 (germline): GTSNPN, SVGIG (reference sequence). CDR3 amino acids: CAWKRSGNTIYF. For the CDR3, the DNA is TGTGCCTGGAAGCGTTCCGGAAACACCATATATTTT.

This clone was counted once. The V gene is TRBV7-8, the J gene TRBJ1-5; 10 positions match TRBD1. V shed 4 bases, J shed 2 bases, and the junction held 11 bases outside the gene matches. The CDR3 has 18 residues. Germline CDR1 and CDR2: SGHVS and FQNEAQ. CDR3 region: CASSSGTGDSAGNQPQHF. The CDR3 DNA reads TGTGCCAGCAGCTCCGGGACAGGGGATTCGGCGGGCAATCAGCCCCAGCATTTT.

This clone was picked up one time. A far larger clone is only one base removed, so a read error is likely. The genes are TRBV7-9 and TRBJ1-1; D uncertain. This CDR3 region has 13 residues. Trimming pared 3 bases from V and 1 base from J, leaving 6 bases between. The germline CDR1 and CDR2 sequences are SEHNR and FQNEAQ (reference sequence). The CDR3 protein is CASSLNRNTEAFF. The CDR3 DNA sequence: TGTGCCAGCAGCTTGAACAGGAACACTGAAGCTTTCTTT. The full variable domain, with the rest looked up from reference TRBV7-9 and TRBJ1-1, is DTGVSQNPRHKITKRGQNVTFRCDPISEHNRLYWYRQTLGQGPEFLTYFQNEAQLEKSRLLSDRFSAERPKGSFSTLEIQRTEQGDSAMYLCASSLNRNTEAFFGQGTRLTVV.

The J gene is TRBJ1-3, the V gene TRBV27; a weak D match, TRBD1 (6 bases). The CDR3 contains 16 residues. Germline loops: CDR1 MNHEY, CDR2 SMNVEV (reference sequence). V was trimmed by 6 bases and J by 2 bases, leaving 17 bases between them. CDR3 sequence: CASRRGAGFAGNTIYF. CDR3 in DNA: TGTGCCAGCAGACGGGGGGCCGGATTTGCTGGAAACACCATATATTTT.

This chain joins TRBV28 and TRBJ2-2; D is possibly TRBD2 (5 bases). V shed 2 bases and J shed 4 bases, with 23 bases lying between them. This CDR3 has 19 amino acids. CDR1 and CDR2 (germline): MDHEN, SYDVKM. CDR3 coding DNA: TGTGCCAGCAGTTTAGCCCTAGCTCTGTGGGAAGGCGGCACCGGGGAGCTGTTTTTT. This codes for CASSLALALWEGGTGELFF.

This clone was picked up one time. V and J are TRBV19 and TRBJ2-2; TRBD1 matches 9 bases. This CDR3 contains 17 residues. The J segment lost 7 bases and the V segment lost 3 bases, leaving 12 bases of the junction unmatched. Germline assignment: CDR1 LNHDA and CDR2 SQIVND (reference sequence). CDR3 in amino acids: CASSMGDRDGFSGELFF. The DNA of the CDR3 is TGTGCCAGTAGTATGGGGGACAGGGACGGATTTAGCGGGGAGCTGTTTTTT.

The rearrangement links TRBV18 to TRBJ1-5; weak D call: TRBD1 (5 bases). The germline V gene encodes CDR1 KGHSH and CDR2 LQKENI. Deletions cut 4 bases from V and 7 bases from J, with 11 bases between. This CDR3 comprises 13 residues. The CDR3 loop reads CASSQGSGQPQHF. The CDR3 nucleotides read TGTGCCAGCTCACAGGGGTCTGGGCAGCCCCAGCATTTT.

The rearrangement joins TRBV11-2 to TRBJ1-6; tentative D call: TRBD1 (6 bases). Trimming stripped 5 bases from V and 6 bases from J, with 11 bases between. This CDR3 is 14 amino acids long. The germline V gene has CDR1 SGHAT and CDR2 FQNNGV. CDR3 residues: CASSPLGGNSPLHF. The CDR3 DNA reads TGTGCCAGCAGCCCACTAGGGGGTAATTCACCCCTCCACTTT.

V usage is TRBV28 and J usage is TRBJ1-1; a possible D gene is TRBD1 (5 bases). Germline loops: CDR1 MDHEN, CDR2 SYDVKM. V lost 3 bases to trimming and J lost 6 bases, with 14 bases between them. The CDR3 is 14 amino acids. CDR3 in amino acids: CASSFLDRSSEAFF. As DNA, the CDR3 is TGTGCCAGCAGTTTCCTTGACAGATCTTCTGAAGCTTTCTTT.

Details on this clone: At one end the junction does not follow the germline gene, possibly because of a read error. The rearrangement uses TRBV6-1 and TRBJ1-2; D is uncertain. The V gene's germline CDR1 is MNHNS and CDR2 SASEGT. The CDR3 spans 12 residues. The CDR3: CASSESVIGLNF. Here the CDR3 DNA reads TGTGCCAGCAGTGAATCGGTAATCGGACTGAACTTC.

This chain uses TRBV6-5 with TRBJ1-1, with D perhaps matching TRBD1 (5 bases). From germline, CDR1 is MNHEY and CDR2 SVGAGI. Trimming removed 0 bases from V and 10 bases from J, with 21 bases in between. This CDR3 is built from 16 residues. CDR3 nucleotide sequence: TGTGCCAGCAGTTACTCGATTCCAGTTGACTTTCAGGGAGCTTTCTTT. As protein: CASSYSIPVDFQGAFF.

The chain carries TRBV6-5 and TRBJ1-1; D might be TRBD1 (6 bases). The ends were cut back, 7 bases at V and 2 bases at J, with 11 bases in the middle. This CDR3 spans 13 amino acids. Germline CDR1 reads MNHEY; CDR2 reads SVGAGI. CDR3 sequence reads: CASKAGVNTEAFF. CDR3 nucleotide sequence: TGTGCCAGCAAGGCAGGGGTTAACACTGAAGCTTTCTTT.

The chain uses TRBV2 and TRBJ1-1, with 8 bases fitting TRBD1. CDR1 is SNHLY and CDR2 is FYNNEI in the germline V gene. J lost 3 bases, V lost 6 bases, and 6 bases had no gene match. This CDR3 contains 14 residues. Here the CDR3 reads CASRDRETYTEAFF. The CDR3 region has the DNA TGTGCCAGCAGGGACAGGGAGACCTACACTGAAGCTTTCTTT. Supplemented by reference TRBV2 and TRBJ1-1, the full variable domain reads EPEVTQTPSHQVTQMGQEVILRCVPISNHLYFYWYRQILGQKVEFLVSFYNNEISEKSEIFDDQFSVERPDGSNFTLKIRSTKLEDSAMYFCASRDRETYTEAFFGQGTRLTVV.

The rearrangement uses TRBV19 and TRBJ1-2, with TRBD1 as a possible D gene (6 bases). The germline V gene encodes CDR1 LNHDA and CDR2 SQIVND (reference sequence). Trimming removed 1 base from V and 8 bases from J, with 20 bases in between. The CDR3 has 16 amino acids. DNA of the CDR3: TGTGCCAGTAGTATAGCGCTACAGGGAGGGCTTCGAGGCTACACCTTC. Protein product: CASSIALQGGLRGYTF.

Here the CDR3 DNA reads TGCGCCAGCAGCACGACGGACAGGGACTACAATGAGCAGTTCTTC. As protein: CASSTTDRDYNEQFF. The V and J genes are TRBV5-1 and TRBJ2-1; 8 nucleotides match TRBD1. V was pared by 4 bases and J by 3 bases, with 6 bases of the junction left unmatched. CDR3 length: 15 residues. Per the germline V gene, CDR1 is SGHRS and CDR2 is YFSETQ. Supplemented by reference TRBV5-1 and TRBJ2-1, the full variable domain reads KAGVTQTPRYLIKTRGQQVTLSCSPISGHRSVSWYQQTPGQGLQFLFEYFSETQRNKGNFPGRFSGRQFSNSRSEMNVSTLELGDSALYLCASSTTDRDYNEQFFGPGTRLTVL.

The chain joins TRBV7-9 to TRBJ2-5; D might be TRBD2 (5 bases). Trimming pared 2 bases from V and 5 bases from J, leaving 9 bases between. CDR1 is SEHNR, CDR2 FQNEAQ, per germline (reference sequence). This CDR3 spans 13 amino acids. The CDR3 DNA sequence: TGTGCCAGCAGCTTAAGGTCGGGGGAGACCCAGTACTTC. Translation gives CASSLRSGETQYF.

The chain uses TRBV28 and TRBJ2-6; D not certain. Per germline, CDR1 MDHEN and CDR2 SYDVKM. The CDR3 contains 14 residues. The V end lost 10 bases, the J end lost 0 bases, and 10 bases lay between the germline ends. The CDR3 DNA reads TGTGCCACACGGAGAGGCTCTGGGGCCAACGTCCTGACTTTC. This translates into CATRRGSGANVLTF.

This chain connects TRBV6-2 or TRBV6-3 to TRBJ1-4, with 9 bases lining up with TRBD1. The CDR3 sequence is 18 residues long. From germline, CDR1 is MNHEY and CDR2 SVGEGT. The junction had 10 bases not matched to a gene; V was cut back by 2 bases and J by 3 bases. In nucleotides, the CDR3 is TGTGCCAGCAGTTACGCCGGGACAGGGAGGTCGTCTAATGAAAAACTGTTTTTT. Translating gives CASSYAGTGRSSNEKLFF.

The genes are TRBV3-1 (or the pseudogene TRBV3-2) and TRBJ1-2, with D possibly TRBD1 on 6 matching bases. With 0 bases removed from V and 2 bases from J, the gap between germline ends came to 7 bases. Germline V gene sequence: CDR1 LGHDT, CDR2 YNNKEL (reference sequence). This CDR3 has 14 amino acids. This CDR3 reads CASSQERGNYGYTF. The CDR3, as DNA: TGTGCCAGCAGCCAAGAGAGGGGGAACTATGGCTACACCTTC.